What follows describes a single TCR beta chain. Only a few counts were recorded for this clone. It has no known antigen specificity. The input lacks base qualities; no much larger clone sits a single base away. The cohort was made up of under 800 healthy bone marrow donors. Cohort members were all nominally healthy when sampled, although unrecorded immune exposures were likely present. The donor tested CMV seropositive and was one of the 289 seropositive cohort members. A peripheral blood sample was provided by each donor, and peripheral blood mononuclear cells were used for TCR beta sequencing. The Qiagen DNeasy Blood Extraction Kit was used to extract genomic DNA from the blood cell samples. The junction shows trimming of 6 bases on V and 6 bases on J, and the gene matches do not reach 9 bases of it. Via the germline V gene, CDR1 is MGHDK and CDR2 SYGVNS. The cysteine opens and the phenylalanine closes a CDR3 of 14 amino acids. The kept DNA is CDR3 alone, 42 bases in frame from the first base.

This sample is drawn from a study of cytomegalovirus exposure and HLA in healthy donors (dated by TCRdb to the late 2010s). Concerning the study at large: According to an earlier analysis of around 600 of the donors, about 190 million T cells yielded 90 million to 130 million unique TCR beta sequences and around 280 Gb of sequence data. The later analysis used no new phenotypic data to find candidate immune exposures, relying instead on TCR beta sequences and their occurrence across donors. HLA typing covered class I and class II loci at four-digit resolution. Of the 398 genotyped donors, 81% were placed in the genetic ancestry cluster associated with self-reported Caucasian donors. On average, over 200,000 unique TCR beta nucleotide sequences were sequenced per donor among a few hundred genotyped donors of the cohort, with roughly 18% of those sequences being non-productive. In an earlier analysis of 587 of the donors, high-throughput TCR beta sequencing was used to judge whether each TCR beta V gene segment behaved as functional or pseudogenic. Alongside the repertoire data, information on donor age, sex, ethnicity and CMV serostatus was compiled. Because of strong linkage in the cohort, five DR-DQ haplotypes were treated as single units for association and clustering. To predict cytomegalovirus infection status, the study combined high-throughput TCR immunosequencing, statistical association of individual TCRs with disease status, and machine learning. To study patterns of TCR occurrence, a later analysis re-analyzed previously published TCR beta repertoires from 650 to 750 donors and added high-resolution HLA genotyping. An early release covering approximately 600 HLA-typed donors comprised about 300 gigabases of sequencing data and tens of millions of unique TCR sequences. A later genetic analysis took genome-wide SNP genotypes for about 65% of the 666 donors and used that subset as a discovery cohort. The study aimed to test whether cataloging public T cell receptors could reveal signatures of past pathogen exposure. Every repertoire in the discovery cohort had been generated on one and the same sequencing platform. Besides the first cohort of roughly 660 subjects, a separate validation cohort made up of roughly 120 different subjects was used. Typing coverage differed by locus: A, B, C, DRB1 and DQB1 were typed in roughly 620-630 donors, DQA1 in about 510, DPA1 in roughly 590, and DPB1 in roughly 450. The T cell repertoires of several hundred subjects were profiled by immunosequencing and related to cytomegalovirus serostatus.

Library generation was performed with the immunoSEQ multiplex PCR assay. For the multiplex PCR, a mixture combining 60 forward primers for TCR Vbeta segments and 13 reverse primers for TCR Jbeta segments was used. The CDR3 region of rearranged TCR beta genes was amplified from genomic DNA by a multiplex PCR assay. The amplified TCR beta libraries were sequenced on the Illumina HiSeq System as 87-base-pair reads. On the study's bioinformatics: A later analysis counted tens of millions of unique TCR beta chains across the roughly 700 repertoires, and 9 million to 14 million of these chains were shared by at least two donors. To remove PCR and sequencing errors, raw reads were error-corrected and collapsed into unique sequences using a nearest-neighbor algorithm that merged closely related sequences. V, D and J gene segments were assigned by aligning CDR3 sequences to IMGT reference sequences. For a sequence to be retained, at least a six-nucleotide match to both a V gene segment and a J gene segment was required. Rearrangements were classified as productive when the CDR3 lacked stop codons and remained in frame with V and J, and all other rearrangements were classified as non-productive. CDR3 was defined according to IMGT convention as the region running from the second conserved V-encoded cysteine to the conserved J-encoded phenylalanine. Sequences without an unambiguous match to a single V gene segment were excluded from the earlier analysis of approximately 560 of the donors. An earlier analysis of about 600 of the donors called V segments functional above 56.7% productive rearrangements and segregating when the between-donor standard deviation exceeded 5%. A statistical classification framework was built for diagnosing cytomegalovirus status from the catalog of TCR beta chain sequences. In a later analysis, TCR nucleotide sequences were compared against IMGT/GENE-DB human TR gene sequences so that V and J genes could be assigned. The TCRdist pipeline was used in a later analysis to assign CDR3 sequences and most-parsimonious VDJ recombination scenarios. In a later analysis, each TCR beta chain was defined by its CDR3 amino acid sequence together with its V-gene family, and reads without a unique V-gene family were excluded. To address suspected cross-contamination and a sequencing artifact, a later analysis removed around 590 highly shared, low-generation-probability nucleotide sequences. In a later analysis, a clonal expansion index was calculated for each public chain from normalized within-repertoire ranks of inferred template counts. In a later analysis, generation probabilities were computed with a VDJ recombination model fitted to out-of-frame rearrangements, and the resulting probabilities were checked against IGoR. In a later analysis, hypergeometric tests were used to score TCR-TCR, TCR-HLA and TCR-CMV co-occurrence, with a repertoire-size bias correction applied to TCR pairs. To estimate false discovery rates, a later analysis permuted the HLA or CMV assignments 20 times. A later analysis grouped co-occurring TCRs with DBSCAN, adding TCRdist sequence similarity when clustering within HLA-allele-positive subsets. Repertoires with fewer than 30,000 or more than 120,000 public chains, plus five repertoires with anomalous nucleotide sharing, were excluded from co-occurrence clustering. In its TCRdb copy, this immuneACCESS table keeps in-frame sequences only and misses some clones. Where compared with another copy, unresolved V genes explain less than half of these, and the others have no known cause. D and trimming were read from the DNA, whereas the V and J calls and clone size are those reported in that table. Counted in this sample were some 180,000 clones; roughly two thirds of them appeared once. Under 7% of the sample goes to the ten largest clones.

Summary of the overall study and its limitations: Because HLA typing was unavailable for some donors at each locus, only the typed subset was used in association tests. A later analysis found that HLA-associated TCR beta chains were more clonally expanded and had lower generation probabilities than equally common non-associated chains. In a later analysis, TCR association rates were found to vary across HLA loci, with the most associated TCRs seen for DRB1 alleles and the fewest for HLA-C alleles. It was suggested by the authors that the approach could potentially be generalized to other disease states and immunological phenotypes. The classifier was reported to diagnose cytomegalovirus status with high specificity and sensitivity in both the original and validation cohorts. Immune exposure information for the cohort was limited to CMV serostatus. According to a later genetic analysis, donors in an Asian-associated ancestry cluster had fewer N-insertions in productive TCRs than the approximately 650-donor mean. A further reported finding was that TCR beta sequences accurately predicted the HLA-A and HLA-B alleles for most subjects in the first cohort. In vitro tests confirmed that a few of the cytomegalovirus-associated TCR beta chains recognize cytomegalovirus antigens. A cluster of highly shared sequence variants was judged likely to be a technical artifact of the sequencing pipeline. Across donors, most TCR sequences were observed very rarely, whereas some public TCRs were present in many individuals. The cohort was sequenced for TCR beta chains only, and without alpha or paired-chain data the features that could be detected were limited. Most CMV-associated TCR beta chains appeared to be HLA-restricted in a later analysis, and the HLA associations seemed to be driven largely by CMV exposure. The presence/absence analyses assumed that sequencing depth was roughly uniform across donors, and that assumption may not be true. Specific HLA alleles were associated with roughly 16,000 TCR beta sequences at a false discovery rate of 0.05 in a later analysis. When HLA alleles, especially DR and DQ, strongly co-occurred, TCR associations were difficult to assign to individual alleles. A total of 164 TCR beta chains were listed by the study as associated with cytomegalovirus. Broadly in line with IMGT annotations, most TCR beta V segments showed up in productive rearrangements about 90% or about 30% of the time in an earlier analysis of under 700 of the donors. Because counts were too low, seventeen rarely observed V segments, including chromosome 9 orphons, were excluded from the earlier analysis of around 640 of the donors. V-gene and J-gene trimming of TCR beta chains was associated with a missense DCLRE1C variant in a later genetic analysis, and the association was replicated in an independent cohort. Linkage disequilibrium might explain the correlated functional status among segregating V segments, but an unknown experimental factor could not be ruled out. Because the 87-base-pair reads could not distinguish some IMGT-functional V segments, including TRBV6-2 and TRBV6-3, those segments were excluded. In a later analysis, several top co-occurrence clusters were reported to appear linked to parvovirus B19, influenza, CMV and Epstein-Barr virus.

The receptor was isolated from a woman under 30 in good health and CMV-seropositive. The specimen was PBMCs. The rearranged chain carries TRBV25-1 and TRBJ2-3, with 7 bases aligning to TRBD2. The DNA reads TGTGCCAGCAGGGCCCCCGGGGGAGGGGATACGCAGTATTTT. It translates as CASRAPGGGDTQYF.